This TCR beta chain was obtained from a study of response to subunit inactivated influenza vaccine. Study-wide results and caveats: T cells newly recruited by each seasonal influenza vaccination are few, the authors suggested.

In TCRdb, the RT-PCR reads were re-called with MiXCR into one record per CDR3 protein. The sample includes around 570,000 distinct CDR3 sequences, approximately 7.1% of them seen just once. The CDR3 runs 12 residues. V was shortened by 0 bases and J by 7 bases, with 6 bases between the two germline ends. Germline CDR1 reads SGHDT; CDR2 reads YYEEEE. As concerns this clonotype: What it binds is not known.

The V gene is TRBV5-6, the J gene TRBJ2-3, with D uncertain. The sequence was obtained from a man between 50 and 69 years old who received an inactivated influenza vaccine. The sample here was PBMCs from blood, taken around 25 months after vaccination. CDR3 sequence reads: CASSLGWNTQYF. The CDR3 coding sequence is TGTGCCAGCAGCTTGGGTTGGAATACGCAGTATTTT.